A single sample is the source of the 8 T cell receptor beta chains below, sequenced in a study of blood T cell repertoires in COVID-19. This table comes from immunoSEQ multiplex PCR, and its TCRdb copy is limited to in-frame clones, with some not included. The sample gives around 450,000 clones, about nine tenths of which show up once; 0.7% is in the top ten. Sequences were obtained from PBMCs or T cells enriched from blood (not recorded which). All receptors derive from a woman younger than 35 who had recovered from COVID-19.

The chain recombines TRBV28 with TRBJ1-3, with 7 bases lining up with TRBD1. In germline, CDR1 is MDHEN, CDR2 SYDVKM. The CDR3 extends over 16 amino acids. Trimming removed 4 bases from V and 2 bases from J; junction bases left unmatched: 8. The CDR3 sequence is CASSSEQGNPGNTIYF. The CDR3 DNA follows: TGTGCCAGCAGTTCCGAACAGGGGAACCCTGGAAACACCATATATTTT.

The chain recombines TRBV19 with TRBJ2-3; weak D call: TRBD2 (6 bases). This CDR3 comprises 13 residues. In germline, CDR1 is LNHDA, CDR2 SQIVND (reference sequence). The V end was cut by 10 bases, the J end by 0 bases, with 11 bases between. CDR3 protein: CATAGGSTDTQYF. DNA of the CDR3: TGTGCCACGGCCGGGGGAAGCACAGATACGCAGTATTTT.

V gene TRBV5-1 combines with J gene TRBJ1-1; 7 bases are a match to TRBD1. Germline trimming cut 2 bases from V and 4 bases from J; bases unmatched to any gene: 5. This CDR3 contains 14 residues. The germline gives CDR1 SGHRS, CDR2 YFSETQ. This chain's CDR3 is CASSFAAGGTEAFF. The CDR3 DNA follows: TGCGCCAGCAGCTTCGCGGCAGGGGGCACTGAAGCTTTCTTT. The full variable domain, completed using reference TRBV5-1 and TRBJ1-1, is KAGVTQTPRYLIKTRGQQVTLSCSPISGHRSVSWYQQTPGQGLQFLFEYFSETQRNKGNFPGRFSGRQFSNSRSEMNVSTLELGDSALYLCASSFAAGGTEAFFGQGTRLTVV.

The rearrangement joins TRBV30 to TRBJ1-1; 9 positions agree with TRBD1. Per the germline V gene, CDR1 is GTSNPN and CDR2 is SVGIG (reference sequence). The length of the CDR3 is 15 residues. Trimming at V came to 2 bases and at J to 6 bases, leaving 10 bases not matched to a gene. The CDR3 region has the DNA TGTGCCTGGAGTACGGATCGGGACAGGGTCCCTGAAGCTTTCTTT. Translated: CAWSTDRDRVPEAFF.

This rearrangement joins TRBV6-5 to TRBJ2-4; D is undetermined. CDR1 is MNHEY, CDR2 SVGAGI, per germline. There are 15 residues in the CDR3. The germline V and J ends were trimmed by 0 bases and 4 bases, with 10 bases remaining between them. CDR3 amino acids: CASSYSSRPKNIQYF. CDR3 in DNA: TGTGCCAGCAGTTACTCTTCCAGGCCAAAAAACATTCAGTACTTC.

The chain joins TRBV5-1 to TRBJ1-2; D may be TRBD1 (5 bases). The CDR3 sequence is 13 residues long. Trimming stripped 0 bases from V and 7 bases from J, with 10 bases between. Germline lookup yields CDR1 SGHRS and CDR2 YFSETQ. DNA for the CDR3: TGCGCCAGCAGCTTGGGACAGTTTGGTGGCTACACCTTC. Its protein product is CASSLGQFGGYTF.

The chain has TRBV9 and TRBJ2-2; a possible D gene is TRBD1 (6 bases). Trimming took off 3 bases at V and 3 bases at J, with 12 bases between the two ends. Germline CDR1 is SGDLS and CDR2 is YYNGEE. This CDR3 is 15 amino acids long. The CDR3 bases are TGTGCCAGCAGCGGGCATACAGGGTACACCGGGGAGCTGTTTTTT. Amino acid sequence: CASSGHTGYTGELFF.

Only one count was recorded for this clone. The chain carries TRBV9 and TRBJ2-2, with 7 bases lining up with TRBD1. Germline V lookup: CDR1 SGDLS, CDR2 YYNGEE. The CDR3 consists of 18 residues. V was pared by 4 bases and J by 1 base, with 13 bases of the junction left unmatched. CDR3 loop: CASSSTRPGQMNTGELFF. DNA of the CDR3: TGTGCCAGCAGCTCCACCAGACCGGGACAGATGAACACCGGGGAGCTGTTTTTT.